The sequence of this T cell receptor (beta chain) was determined in a study of control samples from healthy donors and cancer patients. Assay: immunoSEQ multiplex PCR; the TCRdb copy retains only in-frame clones and omits some. The repertoire holds roughly 40,000 clones, with 75% to 90% as singletons. A note on this clone: Sequence at one end of the junction differs from germline and may be a read error.

The sequencing input was blood. This TCR came from a man aged 60-69 years in good health.

CDR3 coding DNA: TGTGCCAGTAGTATGGCGGGCCAAGGGAGGGGCGGCTGGATCTTC. Amino acids: CASSMAGQGRGGWIF. This chain links TRBV19 with TRBJ2-1, with 7 positions matching TRBD2. The CDR3 has 15 amino acids. Germline CDR1 reads LNHDA; CDR2 reads SQIVND (reference sequence). The variable domain in full, with the rest retrieved from reference TRBV19 and TRBJ2-1, is DGGITQSPKYLFRKEGQNVTLSCEQNLNHDAMYWYRQDPGQGLRLIYYSQIVNDFQKGDIAEGYSVSREKKESFPLTVTSAQKNPTAFYLCASSMAGQGRGGWIFGPGTRLTVL.